The 27 T cell receptor beta chains below were found in one sample sequenced in a study of blood T cell repertoires in COVID-19. The protocol was immunoSEQ multiplex PCR, while the TCRdb copy is restricted to in-frame clones and leaves out a portion. In the table there are 310,000 or so clones, about nine tenths of which are singletons. The sample taken for sequencing was PBMCs or T cells enriched from blood (not recorded which). The receptor set was obtained from a woman between 18 and 29 years old who had recovered from COVID-19.

The CDR3 nucleotides are TGTGCCAGCAGCTCCGGTCCACCAACTAATGAAAAACTGTTTTTT. The encoded protein is CASSSGPPTNEKLFF. The chain uses TRBV7-9 and TRBJ1-4; D remains unclear. Trimming shortened V by 4 bases and J by 0 bases, and 9 bases separated the two germline ends. This CDR3 contains 15 residues. The germline CDR1 and CDR2 sequences are SEHNR and FQNEAQ (reference sequence). Drawing the rest from reference TRBV7-9 and TRBJ1-4, the complete variable domain is DTGVSQNPRHKITKRGQNVTFRCDPISEHNRLYWYRQTLGQGPEFLTYFQNEAQLEKSRLLSDRFSAERPKGSFSTLEIQRTEQGDSAMYLCASSSGPPTNEKLFFGSGTQLSVL.

The genes are TRBV6-2 or TRBV6-3 and TRBJ1-2; possibly TRBD1 for D (5 bases). The CDR3 loop spans 13 amino acids. The ends were cut back, 4 bases at V and 1 base at J, with 7 bases in the middle. Germline CDR1 is MNHEY and CDR2 is SVGEGT. This CDR3 reads CASSFRDNYGYTF. CDR3 sequence (DNA): TGTGCCAGCAGTTTCAGGGATAACTATGGCTACACCTTC.

The rearrangement uses TRBV14 and TRBJ1-6; D call uncertain. Trimming took 5 bases from V and 7 from J, leaving 9 bases between them. Germline CDR1 and CDR2: SGHDN and FVKESK. CDR3 length: 13 amino acids. CDR3 coding DNA: TGTGCCAGCAGCTCCCGAGGAAATTCACCCCTCCACTTT. Protein: CASSSRGNSPLHF.

In DNA, the CDR3 is TGTGCCAGCAGCTTGTTACAGGGGAACACCGGGGAGCTGTTTTTT. It encodes CASSLLQGNTGELFF. J is TRBJ2-2 and V is TRBV5-4, with D tentatively TRBD1 (6 bases). Per the germline V gene, CDR1 is SGHNT and CDR2 is YYREEE (reference sequence). V lost 1 base, J lost 1 base, and 8 bases lay in between. The CDR3 sequence is 15 residues long.

This clone appeared a few times. The CDR3 reads CASNGQLDGAQYF. CDR3 DNA: TGTGCCAGCAACGGACAGTTGGATGGAGCCCAGTACTTC. V and J are TRBV28 and TRBJ2-5; D might be TRBD1 (6 bases). The V end lost 7 bases, the J end lost 9 bases, and 18 bases lay between the germline ends. Germline CDR1 and CDR2: MDHEN and SYDVKM. The CDR3 is 13 amino acids.

The chain combines TRBV4-2 with TRBJ1-4; TRBD1 matches 8 bases. This CDR3 region has 16 residues. The germline V gene has CDR1 LGHNA and CDR2 YNFKEQ. With V trimmed by 2 bases and J by 7 bases, 9 bases remained unmatched. CDR3 residues: CASSQTTGQAGEKLFF. The CDR3 DNA follows: TGTGCCAGCAGCCAAACGACGGGACAGGCCGGTGAAAAACTGTTTTTT.

The V call is TRBV21-1, the J call TRBJ2-7; TRBD1 is taken as the D call from the table, unchecked against the DNA. TRBV21-1 is a known pseudogene. CDR3 length: 11 residues. CDR3 coding DNA: TGTGCCAGCAGCAACTCGACAGGGGAGTACTTC. Its protein product is CASSNSTGEYF.

The chain is built from TRBV3-1 (or the pseudogene TRBV3-2) and TRBJ2-5; 9 bases are a match to TRBD2. CDR1 is LGHDT and CDR2 is YNNKEL in the germline V gene (reference sequence). Trimming removed 8 bases from V and 1 base from J; junction bases left unmatched: 2. The CDR3 has 13 amino acids. This CDR3 reads CASGGRAQETQYF. The CDR3 nucleotides are TGTGCCAGCGGCGGGAGGGCCCAAGAGACCCAGTACTTC.

The chain employs TRBV2 and TRBJ2-3; 8 bases line up with TRBD2. Germline lookup yields CDR1 SNHLY and CDR2 FYNNEI. The CDR3 extends over 14 amino acids. Trimming cost V 7 bases and J 0 bases; bases outside gene matches: 3. CDR3 protein: CASMAGGSTDTQYF. The CDR3 DNA sequence: TGTGCCAGCATGGCGGGAGGAAGCACAGATACGCAGTATTTT.

J is TRBJ1-4 and V is TRBV19; TRBD1 might be the D (6 bases). The V gene lost 6 bases and the J gene lost 8 bases, with 16 bases spanning the gap. This CDR3 comprises 14 residues. Germline loops: CDR1 LNHDA, CDR2 SQIVND (reference sequence). The CDR3 DNA follows: TGTGCCAGTAGCAACAACGGACAGTACGAAAAACTGTTTTTT. The encoded protein is CASSNNGQYEKLFF. Full variable domain (outside the CDR3, taken from reference TRBV19 and TRBJ1-4): DGGITQSPKYLFRKEGQNVTLSCEQNLNHDAMYWYRQDPGQGLRLIYYSQIVNDFQKGDIAEGYSVSREKKESFPLTVTSAQKNPTAFYLCASSNNGQYEKLFFGSGTQLSVL.

This clone was observed once. The chain combines TRBV11-3 with TRBJ1-1; possibly TRBD1 for D (6 bases). The CDR3 is 12 amino acids. Per germline, CDR1 SGHNT and CDR2 YENEEA. The V end was cut by 4 bases, the J end by 6 bases, with 9 bases between. The CDR3 DNA reads TGTGCCAGCAGCTCACAGGGAGCTGAAGCTTTCTTT. It is translated as CASSSQGAEAFF.

The V call is TRBV6-5, the J call TRBJ1-1; TRBD1 matches 9 bases. The germline gives CDR1 MNHEY, CDR2 SVGAGI. V dropped 6 bases and J dropped 1; count of bases not matched to a gene: 3. The CDR3 sequence is 14 residues long. CDR3 coding DNA: TGTGCCAGCAGATTACAGGGGGCGAACACTGAAGCTTTCTTT. Its protein product is CASRLQGANTEAFF.

The sample holds one count of this clone. V gene TRBV27 combines with J gene TRBJ1-2; D possibly corresponds to TRBD1 (5 bases). Per germline, CDR1 MNHEY and CDR2 SMNVEV (reference sequence). This CDR3 comprises 13 residues. V gave up 2 bases and J gave up 8 bases, with 12 bases separating them. The CDR3: CASSLVAGRGYTF. The CDR3 DNA reads as TGTGCCAGCAGTTTAGTCGCAGGGCGCGGCTACACCTTC.

This clone was recorded only once. The V and J genes are TRBV9 and TRBJ2-3; 8 nucleotides line up with TRBD2. CDR1 and CDR2 from the germline V gene are SGDLS and YYNGEE. V lost 4 bases and J lost 8; bases outside the gene matches: 12. CDR3 length equals 15 residues. The CDR3 sequence is CASSPPGGTHGTQYF. DNA for the CDR3: TGTGCCAGCAGCCCACCGGGGGGGACGCACGGTACGCAGTATTTT.

This clone was seen only a few times. The chain has TRBV27 and TRBJ2-2; D is possibly TRBD2 (6 bases). The CDR3 consists of 17 residues. V gave up 0 bases and J gave up 6 bases, with 17 bases separating them. Per the germline V gene, CDR1 is MNHEY and CDR2 is SMNVEV (reference sequence). CDR3 DNA: TGTGCCAGCAGTTTATCGATCACGGGAGTTAGGGCCGGGGAGCTGTTTTTT. It encodes CASSLSITGVRAGELFF.

V and J are TRBV18 and TRBJ1-1, with D possibly matching TRBD1 (5 bases). Trimming removed 6 bases at V and 2 bases at J, with 13 bases between. The CDR3 has 14 residues. Per the germline V gene, CDR1 is KGHSH and CDR2 is LQKENI. The CDR3 bases are TGTGCCAGCTCTGACTCAGGGACTAACACTGAAGCTTTCTTT. Translation gives CASSDSGTNTEAFF. Using reference TRBV18 and TRBJ1-1 for the parts outside the CDR3, the full variable domain is NAGVMQNPRHLVRRRGQEARLRCSPMKGHSHVYWYRQLPEEGLKFMVYLQKENIIDESGMPKERFSAEFPKEGPSILRIQQVVRGDSAAYFCASSDSGTNTEAFFGQGTRLTVV.

CDR3 amino acids: CASSTQGRASEQFF. The CDR3 DNA reads as TGTGCCAGTAGTACCCAGGGGAGAGCCTCTGAGCAGTTCTTC. This chain links TRBV19 with TRBJ2-1; D may be TRBD1 (6 bases). The CDR3 has 14 amino acids. Deletions cut 4 bases from V and 9 bases from J, with 16 bases between. Germline CDR1 LNHDA, CDR2 SQIVND (reference sequence). The full variable domain, in which reference TRBV19 and TRBJ2-1 provide the parts outside the CDR3, is DGGITQSPKYLFRKEGQNVTLSCEQNLNHDAMYWYRQDPGQGLRLIYYSQIVNDFQKGDIAEGYSVSREKKESFPLTVTSAQKNPTAFYLCASSTQGRASEQFFGPGTRLTVL.

The chain carries TRBV19 and TRBJ2-1; tentative D call: TRBD2 (6 bases). CDR1 is LNHDA and CDR2 is SQIVND in the germline V gene (reference sequence). The V end lost 5 bases, the J end lost 10 bases, and 15 bases lay between the germline ends. The CDR3 covers 13 residues. CDR3 bases: TGTGCCAGTAGTCCCCCCGGGGGAATCGAGCAGTTCTTC. It is translated as CASSPPGGIEQFF.

The rearrangement links TRBV18 to TRBJ1-1; D is possibly TRBD1 (5 bases). Trimming removed 4 bases from V and 0 bases from J, with 12 bases in between. The CDR3 loop spans 15 amino acids. The germline gives CDR1 KGHSH, CDR2 LQKENI. The chain's CDR3 is CASSLGLRVNTEAFF. CDR3 nucleotide sequence: TGTGCCAGCTCACTTGGGCTCAGGGTGAACACTGAAGCTTTCTTT. Based on the CDR3 plus reference TRBV18 and TRBJ1-1, the full variable domain is NAGVMQNPRHLVRRRGQEARLRCSPMKGHSHVYWYRQLPEEGLKFMVYLQKENIIDESGMPKERFSAEFPKEGPSILRIQQVVRGDSAAYFCASSLGLRVNTEAFFGQGTRLTVV.

This clone was seen only once. CDR3 loop: CASSYSGGAYNEQFF. The CDR3 DNA is TGCGCCAGCAGTTATAGCGGGGGGGCTTACAATGAGCAGTTCTTC. The V gene is TRBV4-3, the J gene TRBJ2-1, with 11 bases lining up with TRBD2. V lost 6 bases, J lost 4 bases, and 5 bases stayed unmatched. Germline CDR1 is LGHNA and CDR2 is YSLEER. This CDR3 is 15 amino acids long.

The chain joins TRBV7-9 to TRBJ2-7, with TRBD1 as a possible D gene (6 bases). The CDR3 loop spans 16 amino acids. The germline CDR1 and CDR2 sequences are SEHNR and FQNEAQ (reference sequence). Trimming shortened V by 5 bases and J by 1 base, and 18 bases separated the two germline ends. The CDR3 DNA reads TGTGCCAGCAGCCCTCGGACAGCTCTTCTTTCCTACGAGCAGTACTTC. Its translation: CASSPRTALLSYEQYF.

The chain is built from TRBV6-2 or TRBV6-3 and TRBJ1-2, with 9 bases identical to TRBD1. The V and J ends lost 5 bases and 4 bases, in that order; junction bases with no gene match: 5. Germline V gives CDR1 MNHEY, CDR2 SVGEGT. This CDR3 contains 14 residues. The CDR3 nucleotides are TGTGCCAGCAGTAGAACAGGGGGCGGCTATGGCTACACCTTC. This translates into CASSRTGGGYGYTF.

This chain connects TRBV5-1 to TRBJ1-2; 10 bases agree with TRBD1. Germline trimming cut 4 bases from V and 5 bases from J; bases unmatched to any gene: 8. The CDR3 length is 15 residues. CDR1 and CDR2 (germline): SGHRS, YFSETQ. The CDR3: CASSTPGTGEYGYTF. In nucleotides, the CDR3 is TGCGCCAGCAGCACCCCCGGGACAGGGGAGTATGGCTACACCTTC.

The chain is built from TRBV28 and TRBJ1-5; the D is unclear. The CDR3 has 13 residues. Germline CDR1 and CDR2: MDHEN and SYDVKM. V lost 8 bases to trimming and J lost 6 bases, with 14 bases between them. CDR3 sequence (DNA): TGTGCCAGCTGTTCGACTTCCAGTCAGCCCCAGCATTTT. Its translation is CASCSTSSQPQHF.

The V call is TRBV13, the J call TRBJ2-7; 11 bases map to TRBD1. CDR1 is PRHDT, CDR2 FYEKMQ, per germline (reference sequence). The V segment lost 6 bases and the J segment 4 bases; nucleotides outside the gene matches: 8. The CDR3 is 15 residues long. The CDR3 bases are TGTGCCAGCAGTTTCCGGGACAGGGGGATGTACGAGCAGTACTTC. Translating it yields CASSFRDRGMYEQYF.

This sequence joins TRBV28 and TRBJ2-1; TRBD2 matches at 10 bases. The germline gives CDR1 MDHEN, CDR2 SYDVKM. J gave up 6 bases and V 0 bases, and 5 bases lay outside the gene matches. CDR3 length: 16 amino acids. CDR3 DNA: TGTGCCAGCAGTTTATGGGCTAGCGGGAGTCCCAATGAGCAGTTCTTC. This gives the protein CASSLWASGSPNEQFF. Together with reference TRBV28 and TRBJ2-1, the CDR3 gives the full variable domain: DVKVTQSSRYLVKRTGEKVFLECVQDMDHENMFWYRQDPGLGLRLIYFSYDVKMKEKGDIPEGYSVSREKKERFSLILESASTNQTSMYLCASSLWASGSPNEQFFGPGTRLTVL.

This chain links TRBV7-3 with TRBJ2-2; D is uncertain. V was pared by 4 bases and J by 6 bases, with 12 bases between. Looked up from germline, CDR1 is SGHTA and CDR2 is FQGTGA. The CDR3 has 14 amino acids. The CDR3, as DNA: TGTGCCAGCAGCTACAACCTTAACGCCGGGGAGCTGTTTTTT. Translated: CASSYNLNAGELFF.